Sequencing of this TCR beta chain was carried out in a study of T cell therapy after organ transplantation. Study summary: Long-term post-therapy samples: blood collected 20 to 29 weeks after completing therapy. Study-wide findings and caveats: Antirejection and antiviral medication effects could not be assessed.

Here immunoSEQ multiplex PCR was the method, and the copy in TCRdb shows in-frame clones only, minus some. The top ten clones hold just under 30% of a sample with 2,000 to 2,500 clones, 70% to 75% of them seen once. Stated time point: 20-29 weeks after completion of therapy. The ends lost 5 bases at V and 2 bases at J; junction bases unmatched: 3. The germline V gene encodes CDR1 MNHEY and CDR2 SVGAGI. The CDR3 length is 14 residues. About this clone itself: Its antigen is not identified.

The chain recombines TRBV6-5 with TRBJ1-3, with TRBD1 identical over 7 bases. Specimen: CD8+ T cells from blood, collected after autologous CMV-specific T cell therapy. The source is a human patient who had received a solid organ transplant and had CMV disease. A share of the T cells may be of graft donor origin. The CDR3 bases are TGTGCCAGCAGTCAGACAGGGACTGGAAACACCATATATTTT. This gives the protein CASSQTGTGNTIYF.